The clone carrying this T cell receptor (beta chain) was detected only once. The CDR3 extends over 13 amino acids. In germline, CDR1 is SGDLS, CDR2 YYNGEE. The V gene lost 0 bases and the J gene lost 12 bases, with 13 bases spanning the gap. This entry belongs to a study of blood T cell repertoires in COVID-19. Study overall: Italy, Spain and the United States were the sources of the convalescent and acute COVID-19 samples. Sources were T cells, B-cell-depleted T cells, or PBMCs; the material itself was cDNA or gDNA.

Per the original data handling: Estimates of nucleated cell counts were drawn from the amplification of reference gene primers. This table comes from immunoSEQ multiplex PCR, and its TCRdb copy is limited to in-frame clones, with some not included. The V and J calls and clone size come from that table; D and trimming were worked out from the DNA. Among about 170,000 clones listed, just under 90% were seen once. The chain uses TRBV9 and TRBJ2-1; possible D gene TRBD1, 5 bases. Input material: peripheral blood. The sequence was obtained from a man between 18 and 35 years old with active or convalescent COVID-19. The CDR3 DNA is TGTGCCAGCAGCGTAGATCCCCCTGGGGCGCAGTTCTTC. This encodes CASSVDPPGAQFF.